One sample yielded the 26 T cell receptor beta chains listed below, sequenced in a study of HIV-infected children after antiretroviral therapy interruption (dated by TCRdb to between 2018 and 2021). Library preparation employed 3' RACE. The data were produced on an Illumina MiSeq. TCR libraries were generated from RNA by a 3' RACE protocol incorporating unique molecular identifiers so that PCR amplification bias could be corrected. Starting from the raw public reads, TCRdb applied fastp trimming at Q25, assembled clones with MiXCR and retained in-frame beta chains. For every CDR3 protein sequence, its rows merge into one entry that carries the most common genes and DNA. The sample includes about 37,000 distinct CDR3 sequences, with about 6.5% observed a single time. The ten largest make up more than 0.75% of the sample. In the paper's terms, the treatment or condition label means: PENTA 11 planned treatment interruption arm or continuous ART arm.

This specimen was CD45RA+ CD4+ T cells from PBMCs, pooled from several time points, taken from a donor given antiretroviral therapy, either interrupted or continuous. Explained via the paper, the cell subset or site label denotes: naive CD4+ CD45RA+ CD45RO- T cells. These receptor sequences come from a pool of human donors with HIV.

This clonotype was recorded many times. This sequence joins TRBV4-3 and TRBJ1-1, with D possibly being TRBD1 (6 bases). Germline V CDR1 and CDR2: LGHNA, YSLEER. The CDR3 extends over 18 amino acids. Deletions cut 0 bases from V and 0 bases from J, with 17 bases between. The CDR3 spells CASSQDLGGLGVNTEAFF. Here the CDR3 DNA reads TGCGCCAGCAGCCAAGATTTGGGGGGGCTGGGAGTGAACACTGAAGCTTTCTTT.

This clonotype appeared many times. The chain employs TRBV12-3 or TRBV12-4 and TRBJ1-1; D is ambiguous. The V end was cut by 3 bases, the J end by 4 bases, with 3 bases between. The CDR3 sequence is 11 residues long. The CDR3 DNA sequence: TGTGCCAGCAGTTTTGGCACTGAAGCTTTCTTT. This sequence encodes CASSFGTEAFF.

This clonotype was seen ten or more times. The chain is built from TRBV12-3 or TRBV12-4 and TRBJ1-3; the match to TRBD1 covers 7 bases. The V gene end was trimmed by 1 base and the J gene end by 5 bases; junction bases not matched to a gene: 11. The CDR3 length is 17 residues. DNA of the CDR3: TGTGCCAGCAGTTTAGTGAGTCTTTGGGACAGACGAAACACCATATATTTT. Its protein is CASSLVSLWDRRNTIYF.

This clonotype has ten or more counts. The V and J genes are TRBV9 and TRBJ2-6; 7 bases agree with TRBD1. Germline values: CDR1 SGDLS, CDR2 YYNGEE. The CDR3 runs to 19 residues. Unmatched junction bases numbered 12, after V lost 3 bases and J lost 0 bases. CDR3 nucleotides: TGTGCCAGCAGCGCACGGGACAGCGCCTTCCCCTCTGGGGCCAACGTCCTGACTTTC. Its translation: CASSARDSAFPSGANVLTF. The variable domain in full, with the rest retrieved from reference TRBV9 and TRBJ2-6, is DSGVTQTPKHLITATGQRVTLRCSPRSGDLSVYWYQQSLDQGLQFLIQYYNGEERAKGNILERFSAQQFPDLHSELNLSSLELGDSALYFCASSARDSAFPSGANVLTFGAGSRLTVL.

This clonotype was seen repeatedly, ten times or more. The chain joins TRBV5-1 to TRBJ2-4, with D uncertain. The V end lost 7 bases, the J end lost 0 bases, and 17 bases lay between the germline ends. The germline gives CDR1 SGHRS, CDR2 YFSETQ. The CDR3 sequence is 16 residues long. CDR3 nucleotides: TGCGCCAGCCTTTCGGGCAGGCCACTAGCCAAAAACATTCAGTACTTC. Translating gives CASLSGRPLAKNIQYF.

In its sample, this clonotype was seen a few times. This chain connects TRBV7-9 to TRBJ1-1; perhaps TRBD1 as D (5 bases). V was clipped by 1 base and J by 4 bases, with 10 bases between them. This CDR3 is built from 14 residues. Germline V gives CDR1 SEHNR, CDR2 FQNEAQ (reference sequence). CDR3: CASSLDGASTEAFF. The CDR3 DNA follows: TGTGCCAGCAGCTTAGACGGGGCGTCCACTGAAGCTTTCTTT.

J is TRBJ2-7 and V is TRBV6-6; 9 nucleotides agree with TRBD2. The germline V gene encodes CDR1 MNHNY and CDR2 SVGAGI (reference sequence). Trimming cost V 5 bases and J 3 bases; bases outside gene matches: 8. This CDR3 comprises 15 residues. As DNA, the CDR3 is TGTGCCAGCAGTCAAAAGCGGGGGGATGTCTACGAGCAGTACTTC. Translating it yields CASSQKRGDVYEQYF.

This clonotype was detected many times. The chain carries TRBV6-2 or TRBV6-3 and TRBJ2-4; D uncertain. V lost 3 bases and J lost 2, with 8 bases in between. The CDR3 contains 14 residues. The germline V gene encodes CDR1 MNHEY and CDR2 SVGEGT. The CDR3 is CASSYPDPKNIQYF. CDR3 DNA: TGTGCCAGCAGTTATCCGGACCCCAAAAACATTCAGTACTTC.

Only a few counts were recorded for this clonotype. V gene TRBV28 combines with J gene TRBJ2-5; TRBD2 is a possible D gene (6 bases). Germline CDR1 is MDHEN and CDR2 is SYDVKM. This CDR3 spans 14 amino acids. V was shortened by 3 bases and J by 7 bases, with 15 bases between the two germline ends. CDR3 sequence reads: CASSFPTGVRTQYF. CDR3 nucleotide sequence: TGTGCCAGCAGTTTCCCCACGGGAGTCAGGACCCAGTACTTC.

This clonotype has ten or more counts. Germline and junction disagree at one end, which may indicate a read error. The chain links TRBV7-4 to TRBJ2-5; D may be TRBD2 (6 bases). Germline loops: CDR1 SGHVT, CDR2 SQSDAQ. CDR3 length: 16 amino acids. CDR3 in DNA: TGTGCAAGCAGCTTAGATCTGGACTGGGGGGAGGACACCCAGTACTTT. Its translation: CASSLDLDWGEDTQYF.

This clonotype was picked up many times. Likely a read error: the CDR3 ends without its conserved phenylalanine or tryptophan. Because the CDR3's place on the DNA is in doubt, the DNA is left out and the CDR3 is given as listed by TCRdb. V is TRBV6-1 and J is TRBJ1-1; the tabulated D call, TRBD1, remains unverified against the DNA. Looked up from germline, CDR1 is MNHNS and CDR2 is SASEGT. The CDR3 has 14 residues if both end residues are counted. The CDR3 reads CASSDRSPAACVFG.

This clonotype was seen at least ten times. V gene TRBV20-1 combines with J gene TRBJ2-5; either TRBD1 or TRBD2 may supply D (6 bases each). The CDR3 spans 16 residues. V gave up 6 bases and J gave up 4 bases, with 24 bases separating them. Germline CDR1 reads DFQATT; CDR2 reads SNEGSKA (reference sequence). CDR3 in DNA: TGCAGTGCCGGGGGCCGCAGTACATACAGGCGAGAGACCCAGTACTTC. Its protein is CSAGGRSTYRRETQYF.

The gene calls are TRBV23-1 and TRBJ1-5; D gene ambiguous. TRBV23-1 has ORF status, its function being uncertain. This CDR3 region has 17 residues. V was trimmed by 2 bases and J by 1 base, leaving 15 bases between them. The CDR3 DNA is TGCGCCAGCAGTCAAGGTTTCCTGGGCCTGAGCAATCAGCCCCAGCATTTT. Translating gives CASSQGFLGLSNQPQHF.

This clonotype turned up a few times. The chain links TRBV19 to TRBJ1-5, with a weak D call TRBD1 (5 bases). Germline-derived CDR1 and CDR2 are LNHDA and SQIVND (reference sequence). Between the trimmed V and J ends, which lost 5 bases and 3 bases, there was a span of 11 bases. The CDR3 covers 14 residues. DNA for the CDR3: TGTGCCAGTAGTTACCGGGACGACAATCAGCCCCAGCATTTT. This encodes CASSYRDDNQPQHF.

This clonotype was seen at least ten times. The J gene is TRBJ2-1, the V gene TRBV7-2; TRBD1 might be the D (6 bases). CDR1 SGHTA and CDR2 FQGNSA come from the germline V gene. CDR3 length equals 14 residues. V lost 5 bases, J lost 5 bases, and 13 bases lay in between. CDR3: CASSRVAGDNEQFF. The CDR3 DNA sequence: TGTGCCAGCAGCCGCGTAGCAGGGGACAATGAGCAGTTCTTC.

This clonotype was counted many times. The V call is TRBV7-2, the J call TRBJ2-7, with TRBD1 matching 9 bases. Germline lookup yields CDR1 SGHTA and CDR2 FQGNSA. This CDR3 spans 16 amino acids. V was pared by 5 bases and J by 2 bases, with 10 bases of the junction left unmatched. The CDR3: CASSPASQGAAYEQYF. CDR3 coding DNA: TGTGCCAGCAGCCCCGCCTCACAGGGGGCCGCCTACGAGCAGTACTTC.

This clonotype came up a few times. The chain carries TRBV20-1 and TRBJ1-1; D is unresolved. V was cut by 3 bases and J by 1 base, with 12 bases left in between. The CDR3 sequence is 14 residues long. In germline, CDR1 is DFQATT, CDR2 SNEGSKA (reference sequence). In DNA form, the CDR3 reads TGCAGTGCTAGGAAGGGAAATCAGAACACTGAAGCTTTCTTT. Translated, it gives CSARKGNQNTEAFF.

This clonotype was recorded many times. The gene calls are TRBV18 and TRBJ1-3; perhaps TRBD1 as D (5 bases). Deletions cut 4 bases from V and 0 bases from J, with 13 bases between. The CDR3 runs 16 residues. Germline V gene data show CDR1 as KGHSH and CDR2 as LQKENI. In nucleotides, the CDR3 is TGTGCCAGCTCACGGACGACAGAACTCTCTGGAAACACCATATATTTT. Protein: CASSRTTELSGNTIYF.

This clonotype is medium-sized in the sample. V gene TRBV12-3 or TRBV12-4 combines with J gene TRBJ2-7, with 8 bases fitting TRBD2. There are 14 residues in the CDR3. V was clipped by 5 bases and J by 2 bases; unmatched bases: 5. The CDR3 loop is CASSAREGTYEQYF. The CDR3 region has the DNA TGTGCCAGCAGTGCACGGGAGGGGACCTACGAGCAGTACTTC.

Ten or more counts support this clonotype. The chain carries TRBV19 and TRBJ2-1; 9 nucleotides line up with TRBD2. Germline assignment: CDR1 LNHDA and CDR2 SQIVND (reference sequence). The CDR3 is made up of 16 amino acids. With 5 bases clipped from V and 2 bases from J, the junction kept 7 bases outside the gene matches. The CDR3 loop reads CASSAPGLATYNEQFF. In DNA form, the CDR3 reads TGTGCCAGTAGTGCGCCGGGACTAGCAACCTACAATGAGCAGTTCTTC. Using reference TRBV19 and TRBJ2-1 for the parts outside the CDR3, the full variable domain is DGGITQSPKYLFRKEGQNVTLSCEQNLNHDAMYWYRQDPGQGLRLIYYSQIVNDFQKGDIAEGYSVSREKKESFPLTVTSAQKNPTAFYLCASSAPGLATYNEQFFGPGTRLTVL.

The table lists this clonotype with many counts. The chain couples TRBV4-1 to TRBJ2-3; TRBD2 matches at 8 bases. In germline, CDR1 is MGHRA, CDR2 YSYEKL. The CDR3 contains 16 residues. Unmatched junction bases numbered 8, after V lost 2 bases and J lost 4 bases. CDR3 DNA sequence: TGCGCCAGCAGCCAAACTAGCGGCTCTAAGGCAGATACGCAGTATTTT. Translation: CASSQTSGSKADTQYF.

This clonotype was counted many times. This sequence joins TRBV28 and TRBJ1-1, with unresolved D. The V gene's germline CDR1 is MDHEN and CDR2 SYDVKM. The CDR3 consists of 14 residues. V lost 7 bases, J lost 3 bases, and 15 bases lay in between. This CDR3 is CASTYPGDHTEAFF. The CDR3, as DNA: TGTGCCAGCACCTACCCAGGAGATCACACTGAAGCTTTCTTT.

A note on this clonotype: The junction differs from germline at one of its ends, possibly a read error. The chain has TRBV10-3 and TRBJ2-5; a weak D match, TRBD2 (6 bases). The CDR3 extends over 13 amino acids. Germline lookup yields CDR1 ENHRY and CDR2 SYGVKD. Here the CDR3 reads CASGDQGGDTQYF. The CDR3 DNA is TGTGCCAGCGGTGATCAGGGAGGAGACACCCAGTACTTT.

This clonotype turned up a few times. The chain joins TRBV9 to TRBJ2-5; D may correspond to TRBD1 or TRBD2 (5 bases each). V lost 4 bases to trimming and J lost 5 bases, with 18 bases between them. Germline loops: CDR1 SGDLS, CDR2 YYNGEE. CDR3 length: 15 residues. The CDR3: CASSHTPSRGETQYF. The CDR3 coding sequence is TGTGCCAGCAGCCACACACCTTCGAGGGGTGAGACCCAGTACTTC.

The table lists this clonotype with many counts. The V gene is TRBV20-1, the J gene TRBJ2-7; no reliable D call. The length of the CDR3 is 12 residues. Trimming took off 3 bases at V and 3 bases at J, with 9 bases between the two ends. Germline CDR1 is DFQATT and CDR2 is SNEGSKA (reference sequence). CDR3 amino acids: CSASSSFYEQYF. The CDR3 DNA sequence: TGCAGTGCTAGTTCCAGTTTCTACGAGCAGTACTTC.

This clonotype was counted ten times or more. The CDR3 here is CAWDRGQYEQYF. CDR3 DNA sequence: TGTGCCTGGGACAGGGGGCAGTACGAGCAGTACTTC. The chain has TRBV30 and TRBJ2-7; 10 nucleotides match TRBD1. The V segment lost 5 bases and the J segment 4 bases; nucleotides outside the gene matches: 2. This CDR3 is built from 12 residues. Germline V CDR1 and CDR2: GTSNPN, SVGIG (reference sequence).